The 27 T cell receptor beta chains presented below share a single source sample, sequenced in a study of blood T cells in healthy people across ages. A sample-barcoded 5' primer and a J-beta primer mix were used in a second PCR of about 7 to 11 cycles. TCRdb reanalysed the 5' RACE reads using MiXCR and keeps one entry per CDR3 protein. Of more than 550,000 distinct CDR3 sequences detected, 22% appear once; the ten largest clones hold roughly 22%. Sequenced sample: blood. These receptors came from a man between 65 and 85 years old in good health.

V usage is TRBV7-9 and J usage is TRBJ2-3; 9 bases map to TRBD2. This CDR3 spans 14 amino acids. Per the germline V gene, CDR1 is SEHNR and CDR2 is FQNEAQ (reference sequence). Unmatched junction bases numbered 6, after V lost 3 bases and J lost 8 bases. The CDR3: CASSLSPSGVTQYF. The CDR3 DNA reads as TGTGCCAGCAGCTTGTCCCCTAGCGGGGTTACGCAGTATTTT.

This sequence joins TRBV12-3 or TRBV12-4 and TRBJ1-5; D uncertain. The CDR3 extends over 14 amino acids. V was trimmed by 5 bases and J by 4 bases, leaving 12 bases between them. The CDR3 is CASSGGPSNQPQHF. Here the CDR3 DNA reads TGTGCCAGCAGTGGAGGGCCTTCTAATCAGCCCCAGCATTTT.

Concerning this clonotype itself: One end of the junction is discordant with germline, which a read error may explain. The V call is TRBV7-6, the J call TRBJ2-6; possibly TRBD2 for D (5 bases). This CDR3 spans 17 amino acids. CDR1 and CDR2 from the germline V gene are SGHVS and FNYEAQ. CDR3 sequence (DNA): TGTGCCAGCAGCTTAGGAATGTCGGGGAGTGGGGTCAACGTCCTGACTTTC. Its translation: CASSLGMSGSGVNVLTF.

This clonotype was observed a handful of times. In DNA, the CDR3 is TGTGCCAGCAGCCCGGAGGCGCACCGGTCCTATGGCTACACCTTC. Residues: CASSPEAHRSYGYTF. The rearrangement uses TRBV11-2 and TRBJ1-2, with D unclear. CDR1 and CDR2 (germline): SGHAT, FQNNGV. V lost 5 bases to trimming and J lost 4 bases, with 17 bases between them. The length of the CDR3 is 15 residues.

This clonotype was counted only a few times. The gene calls are TRBV29-1 and TRBJ1-4; 9 bases fit TRBD1. The CDR3 is 13 residues long. Trimming at V came to 6 bases and at J to 8 bases, leaving 7 bases not matched to a gene. Germline CDR1 is SQVTM and CDR2 is ANQGSEA. The CDR3 loop is CSVLTGGLEKLFF. Here the CDR3 DNA reads TGCAGCGTGTTGACAGGGGGGTTGGAAAAACTGTTTTTT.

The rearrangement uses TRBV20-1 and TRBJ1-3; D might be TRBD1 (5 bases). Germline loops: CDR1 DFQATT, CDR2 SNEGSKA (reference sequence). The CDR3 has 17 residues. Trimming stripped 5 bases from V and 0 bases from J, with 20 bases between. Here the CDR3 reads CSAPLGEGYSSGNTIYF. Here the CDR3 DNA reads TGCAGTGCTCCCCTGGGGGAAGGGTACTCCTCTGGAAACACCATATATTTT.

This clonotype was seen a few times. J is TRBJ2-5 and V is TRBV12-3 or TRBV12-4; 11 bases are a match to TRBD2. This CDR3 is 18 amino acids long. Losses at the gene ends were 0 bases for V and 4 bases for J; bases not matched to a gene: 10. The DNA for the CDR3 is TGTGCCAGCAGTTTAGCGCGTAGCGGGGGGGCGGTAAGAGAGACCCAGTACTTC. It is translated as CASSLARSGGAVRETQYF.

A few counts support this clonotype. The chain carries TRBV7-9 and TRBJ2-7, with D perhaps TRBD1 (6 bases). This CDR3 contains 14 residues. V shed 3 bases and J shed 3 bases, with 12 bases lying between them. Germline lookup yields CDR1 SEHNR and CDR2 FQNEAQ (reference sequence). The DNA of the CDR3 is TGTGCCAGCAGCTTCACCGGACAGTTCTACGAGCAGTACTTC. It encodes CASSFTGQFYEQYF.

Only a few counts were recorded for this clonotype. The rearrangement joins TRBV5-1 to TRBJ1-2; D ambiguous. The CDR3 sequence is 13 residues long. Trimming cost V 0 bases and J 4 bases, with 7 bases left between them. Per germline, CDR1 SGHRS and CDR2 YFSETQ. Here the CDR3 DNA reads TGCGCCAGCAGCTTGGATTTTGGCTATGGCTACACCTTC. Protein sequence: CASSLDFGYGYTF.

The chain joins TRBV19 to TRBJ2-1, with D uncertain. Matching the DNA end better, TRBJ2-7 makes the J call doubtful. This CDR3 has 14 residues. Germline CDR1 reads LNHDA; CDR2 reads SQIVND (reference sequence). The CDR3 nucleotides are TGTGCCAGTAGTATAAGCGTCAACTCCTACGAGCAGTACGTC. Protein: CASSISVNSYEQYV.

This clonotype was detected only a few times. V and J are TRBV6-2 or TRBV6-3 and TRBJ2-5, with D possibly being TRBD1 (5 bases). CDR1 MNHEY and CDR2 SVGEGT come from the germline V gene. V was pared by 1 base and J by 5 bases, with 8 bases between. CDR3 size: 13 residues. The CDR3 DNA follows: TGTGCCAGCAGTTACTTCAGGGTTGAGACCCAGTACTTC. This translates into CASSYFRVETQYF.

Note on this clonotype: Germline is not matched at one junction end, which may reflect a read error. The genes are TRBV6-5 and TRBJ2-7; D may be TRBD1 (6 bases). The CDR3 extends over 12 amino acids. Germline V gives CDR1 MNHEY, CDR2 SVGAGI. CDR3 protein: CAGSSGQLRQYF. The CDR3 DNA is TGTGCCGGCAGCAGCGGACAGTTACGGCAGTACTTC.

This chain links TRBV29-1 with TRBJ2-5; either TRBD1 or TRBD2 may supply D (6 bases each). The J call may not be correct, given that the DNA end is closer to TRBJ2-1. Per the germline V gene, CDR1 is SQVTM and CDR2 is ANQGSEA. The CDR3 covers 11 residues. The CDR3 nucleotides are TGCAGCGTTGGGGGGGCCAATGAGCAGTTCTTC. This translates into CSVGGANEQFF.

This chain's CDR3 is CASSLESGRDTQYF. Written as DNA, the CDR3 is TGCGCCAGCAGCTTGGAGTCGGGGCGGGATACGCAGTATTTT. The V call is TRBV5-1, the J call TRBJ2-3, with D possibly being TRBD1 or TRBD2 (5 bases each). Germline V gives CDR1 SGHRS, CDR2 YFSETQ. The CDR3 sequence is 14 residues long. Trimming cost V 0 bases and J 6 bases, with 11 bases left between them. Using reference TRBV5-1 and TRBJ2-3 for the parts outside the CDR3, the full variable domain is KAGVTQTPRYLIKTRGQQVTLSCSPISGHRSVSWYQQTPGQGLQFLFEYFSETQRNKGNFPGRFSGRQFSNSRSEMNVSTLELGDSALYLCASSLESGRDTQYFGPGTRLTVL.

This clonotype was recorded at least ten times. CDR3 sequence reads: CASSYSGSSYNEQFF. The CDR3 region has the DNA TGTGCCAGCAGCTATAGCGGGAGCTCCTACAATGAGCAGTTCTTC. The chain is built from TRBV6-5 and TRBJ2-1; 9 positions match TRBD2. V shed 6 bases, J shed 0 bases, and the junction held 3 bases outside the gene matches. Germline CDR1 is MNHEY and CDR2 is SVGAGI. The CDR3 covers 15 residues.

This clonotype was picked up a small number of times. The chain joins TRBV12-3 or TRBV12-4 to TRBJ2-3; 9 nucleotides match TRBD2. CDR3 length: 15 amino acids. V shed 8 bases, J shed 4 bases, and the junction held 10 bases outside the gene matches. CDR3: CASSLAGFAADTQYF. As DNA, the CDR3 is TGTGCCAGCTCTCTAGCGGGATTCGCGGCAGATACGCAGTATTTT.

There are a few counts of this clonotype. The rearrangement links TRBV6-1 to TRBJ2-4, with D perhaps being TRBD1 or TRBD2 (5 bases each). Germline-derived CDR1 and CDR2 are MNHNS and SASEGT. Trimming left V 5 bases short and J 11 bases short, with 16 bases between. The CDR3 is 13 amino acids. The CDR3 reads CASSRDPGYFQYF. The CDR3 region has the DNA TGTGCCAGCAGTAGGGACCCCGGGTATTTTCAGTACTTC.

This clonotype was picked up many times. The CDR3 protein is CASSFLGYGYTF. CDR3 nucleotides: TGTGCCAGCAGTTTTTTAGGTTATGGCTACACCTTC. The chain employs TRBV28 and TRBJ1-2, with D hard to call. Germline V lookup: CDR1 MDHEN, CDR2 SYDVKM. The CDR3 spans 12 residues. Trimming cost V 3 bases and J 5 bases, with 7 bases left between them.

The CDR3 sequence is CATSDATGDRMTQYF. CDR3 DNA sequence: TGTGCCACCAGTGATGCGACAGGGGACCGAATGACCCAGTACTTC. The genes are TRBV24-1 and TRBJ2-1, with TRBD1 identical over 8 bases. The end of the DNA fits TRBJ2-5 better, so the J call may be wrong. The CDR3 sequence is 15 residues long. The V gene's germline CDR1 is KGHDR and CDR2 SFDVKD.

This clonotype was observed a handful of times. The chain couples TRBV3-1 to TRBJ2-5, with TRBD2 matching over 10 bases. The J call may be in error: the DNA end matches TRBJ2-7 better. Germline assignment: CDR1 LGHDT and CDR2 YNNKEL (reference sequence). The CDR3 consists of 15 residues. The CDR3 is CASRLGLAGDYEQYF. CDR3 bases: TGTGCCAGCAGGCTCGGTCTAGCGGGGGACTACGAGCAGTACTTC.

The chain carries TRBV7-9 and TRBJ1-2; 7 bases fit TRBD1. The CDR3 extends over 17 amino acids. CDR1 and CDR2 (germline): SEHNR, FQNEAQ (reference sequence). After removal of 1 base from V and 1 base from J, the junction contained 9 bases not matched to a gene. For the CDR3, the DNA is TGTGCCAGCAGCTTAGTCAGAGTCCGGGACAGTAACTATGGCTACACCTTC. Translation gives CASSLVRVRDSNYGYTF.

The chain is built from TRBV18 and TRBJ2-7; the match to TRBD1 covers 7 bases. In germline, CDR1 is KGHSH, CDR2 LQKENI. The CDR3 covers 12 residues. The V gene end was trimmed by 5 bases and the J gene end by 3 bases; junction bases not matched to a gene: 1. The CDR3 is CASSAGGYEQYF. CDR3 coding DNA: TGTGCCAGCTCAGCAGGGGGCTACGAGCAGTACTTC.

This chain links TRBV3-1 with TRBJ1-2; D not resolved. Germline V CDR1 and CDR2: LGHDT, YNNKEL (reference sequence). Trimming pared 1 base from V and 1 base from J, leaving 10 bases between. The CDR3 is 15 residues long. For the CDR3, the DNA is TGTGCCAGCAGCCAAGGACCCGTGAATAACTATGGCTACACCTTC. Translating gives CASSQGPVNNYGYTF.

On this clonotype: At one end, the junction sequence differs from germline, possibly due to a read error. The chain employs TRBV27 and TRBJ2-5; D may be TRBD2 (6 bases). The CDR3 extends over 17 amino acids. CDR1 MNHEY and CDR2 SMNVEV come from the germline V gene (reference sequence). The CDR3 protein is CASRGLPGPQNIETQCF. The CDR3 coding sequence is TGTGCCAGCAGGGGACTTCCGGGACCCCAGAACATCGAGACCCAGTGCTTC.

The chain has TRBV12-3 or TRBV12-4 and TRBJ2-4; possible D gene TRBD2, 6 bases. The CDR3 extends over 14 amino acids. The germline V and J ends were trimmed by 7 bases and 3 bases, with 13 bases remaining between them. The CDR3 region has the DNA TGTGCCAGCAACCTATACGGGGGCAAAAACATTCAGTACTTC. Amino acids: CASNLYGGKNIQYF.

This clonotype showed up just a few times. This sequence joins TRBV5-1 and TRBJ1-6; TRBD1 agrees at 8 bases. Trimming took 6 bases from V and 9 from J; bases not matched to a gene: 11. There are 15 residues in the CDR3. CDR1 SGHRS and CDR2 YFSETQ come from the germline V gene. As DNA, the CDR3 is TGCGCCAGCACTTCATCGCAGGGGGCTGGTTCACCCCTCCACTTT. As protein: CASTSSQGAGSPLHF.

V usage is TRBV27 and J usage is TRBJ1-5; 10 bases fit TRBD1. Germline loops: CDR1 MNHEY, CDR2 SMNVEV (reference sequence). With V trimmed by 2 bases and J by 0 bases, 7 bases remained unmatched. This CDR3 has 18 amino acids. The CDR3, as DNA: TGTGCCAGCAGTTTAGTGTGGACAGGGGGTTATAGCAATCAGCCCCAGCATTTT. Translating gives CASSLVWTGGYSNQPQHF.